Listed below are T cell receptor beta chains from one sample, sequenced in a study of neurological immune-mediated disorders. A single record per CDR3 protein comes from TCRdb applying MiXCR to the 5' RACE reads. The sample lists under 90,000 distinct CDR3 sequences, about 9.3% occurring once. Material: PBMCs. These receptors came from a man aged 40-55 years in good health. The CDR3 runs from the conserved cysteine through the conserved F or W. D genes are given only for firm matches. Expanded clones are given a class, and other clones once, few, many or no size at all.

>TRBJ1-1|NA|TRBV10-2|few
TGCGCCAGCACTTTGACGGTGAACACTGAAGCTTTCTTT
CASTLTVNTEAFF
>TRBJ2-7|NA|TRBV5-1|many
TGCGCCAGCAGCTTGGAATCGGCAGTCTCCTACGAGCAGTACTTC
CASSLESAVSYEQYF
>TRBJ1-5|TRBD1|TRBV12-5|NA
TGTGCTAGTGGTTTCTTCCCCGGGACAGGGAGCTTCTATAGCAATCAGCCCCAGCATTTT
CASGFFPGTGSFYSNQPQHF
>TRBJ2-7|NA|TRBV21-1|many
TGTGCCGTAACCCCCGTTTACGAGCAGTACTTC
CAVTPVYEQYF
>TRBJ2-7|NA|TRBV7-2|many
TGTGCCAGCAGCTTAGTTGGTACGGGCGGAAAGGCCTACGAGCAGTACTTC
CASSLVGTGGKAYEQYF
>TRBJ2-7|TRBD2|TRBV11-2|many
TGTGCCAGCAGCTCCTTTCCCGGACTAGCGGGAAACGAGCAGTACTTC
CASSSFPGLAGNEQYF
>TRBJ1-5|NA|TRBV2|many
TGTGCCAGCAGGGGGGACGGTTTAGGCAATCAGCCCCAGCATTTT
CASRGDGLGNQPQHF
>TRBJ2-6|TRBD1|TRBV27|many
TGTGCCAGCAGCCGGGGCAGGGGGTCTGGGGCCAACGTCCTGACTTTC
CASSRGRGSGANVLTF
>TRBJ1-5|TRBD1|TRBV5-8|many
TGTGCCAGCAGTTCTCCGGGACAGATATTATATAGCAATCAGCCCCAGCATTTT
CASSSPGQILYSNQPQHF
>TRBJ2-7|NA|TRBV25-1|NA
TGTGCCAGCAGTACTCCGAACCTCTACGAGCAGTACTTC
CASSTPNLYEQYF
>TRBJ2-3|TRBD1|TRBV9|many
TGTGCCAGCAGCACATTTGATACACAGGGGGCAACAGATACGCAGTATTTT
CASSTFDTQGATDTQYF
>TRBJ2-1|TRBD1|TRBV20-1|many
TGCAGTGCTCTTACACCGACAGGGAATAATGAGCAGTTCTTC
CSALTPTGNNEQFF
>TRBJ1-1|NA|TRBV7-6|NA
TGTGCCAGGAGCGCCGGGGGGTGCGTTTGTGAGGGGATCTTGACTCTGAACACTGAAGCTTTCTTT
CARSAGGCVCEGILTLNTEAFF
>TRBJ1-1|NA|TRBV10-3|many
TGTGCCATCAGTGAGTCTACCCGCACTGAAGCTTTCTTT
CAISESTRTEAFF
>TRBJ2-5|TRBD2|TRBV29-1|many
TGCAGCGTTGGTCCTCGACTAGCGGGGAACCAAGAGACCCAGTACTTC
CSVGPRLAGNQETQYF
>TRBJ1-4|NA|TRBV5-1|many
TGCGCCAGCAGCTTGGGGACAGCAACTAATGAAAAACTGTTTTTT
CASSLGTATNEKLFF
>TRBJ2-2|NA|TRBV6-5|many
TGTGCCAGCAGTTTCTTAATACCCTCGAACACCGGGGAGCTGTTTTTT
CASSFLIPSNTGELFF
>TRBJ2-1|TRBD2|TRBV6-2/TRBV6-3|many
TGTGCCAGCAGTCCCCGGACTAGCGGCAATGAGCAGTTCTTC
CASSPRTSGNEQFF
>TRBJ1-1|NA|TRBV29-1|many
TGCAGCGTTGTTTATGGGGGTAGGGTCGGCACTGAAGCTTTCTTT
CSVVYGGRVGTEAFF
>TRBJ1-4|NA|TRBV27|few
TGTGCCAGCAGCCTCAAGAAAGCAACTAATGAAAAACTGTTTTTT
CASSLKKATNEKLFF
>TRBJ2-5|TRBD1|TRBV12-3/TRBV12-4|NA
TGTGCCAGCAGTTCAACAGGGGCTCCCCACTTC
CASSSTGAPHF
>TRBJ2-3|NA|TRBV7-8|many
TGTGCCAGCAGCTTAGCCCTCGCTACAGCCAGCACAGATACGCAGTATTTT
CASSLALATASTDTQYF
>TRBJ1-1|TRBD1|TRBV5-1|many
TGCGCCAGCAGCAGTCATGGAGGGACAGGGACCTTTATGAACACTGAAGCTTTCTTT
CASSSHGGTGTFMNTEAFF
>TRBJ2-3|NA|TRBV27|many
TGTGCCAGCAGTTTAACCCCTAGCCTCACAGATACGCAGTATTTT
CASSLTPSLTDTQYF
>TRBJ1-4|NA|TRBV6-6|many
TGTGCCAGCAGCGAGACCCTGGGGGAACTGTTTTTT
CASSETLGELFF
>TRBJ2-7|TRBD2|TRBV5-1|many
TGCGCCAGCAGCTTGGAGGGACTAGACTCTTACGAGCAGTACTTC
CASSLEGLDSYEQYF
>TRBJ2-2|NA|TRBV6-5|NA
TGTGCCAGCAGTTATCGAGCCCTTGGCGGCACCGGGGAGCTGTTTTTT
CASSYRALGGTGELFF
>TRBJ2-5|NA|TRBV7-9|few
TGTGCCAGCAGCTCTCACAGGGACAAAGAGACCCAGTACTTC
CASSSHRDKETQYF
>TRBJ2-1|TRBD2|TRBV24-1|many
TGTGCCACCAGTGACTCAGGGAGGGTCGGGGGGTACAATGAGCAGTTCTTC
CATSDSGRVGGYNEQFF
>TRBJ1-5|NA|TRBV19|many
TGTGCCAGTAGATGGGGAGGAGGTCAGCCCCAGCATTTT
CASRWGGGQPQHF
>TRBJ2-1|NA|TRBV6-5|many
TGTGCCAGCAGTTACTTAGGGACTTCTTACAATGAGCAGTTCTTC
CASSYLGTSYNEQFF
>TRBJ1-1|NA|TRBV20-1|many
TGCACTAGGACGGCAATGAACACTGAAGCTTTCTTT
CTRTAMNTEAFF
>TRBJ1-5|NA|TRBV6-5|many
TGTGCCAGCGCCGAAGTCAGCAATCAGCCCCAGCATTTT
CASAEVSNQPQHF
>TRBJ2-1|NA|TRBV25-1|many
TGTGCCAGCAGGGGCGACTTCGGGGGCAATGAGCAGTTCTTC
CASRGDFGGNEQFF
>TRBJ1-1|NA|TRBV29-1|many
TGCAGCGTTGAACTTCATGGCTACTTCACTGAAGCTTTCTTT
CSVELHGYFTEAFF